What follows are 17 T cell receptor beta chains derived from one specimen sequenced in a study of CD8 T cells in ankylosing spondylitis. TCRdb processed the 5' RACE reads anew with MiXCR; each CDR3 protein has one entry. The sample holds 350,000 or so distinct CDR3 sequences; more than 9% are singletons and the top ten take more than 7%. The sample was blood, either unsorted or a sorted T cell fraction (not recorded which). The receptor set was obtained from a female donor with ankylosing spondylitis or in good health (not recorded which).

In this sample, this clonotype turned up many times. The V and J genes are TRBV20-1 and TRBJ2-3; 7 nucleotides align to TRBD2. The CDR3 totals 15 residues. Per the germline V gene, CDR1 is DFQATT and CDR2 is SNEGSKA (reference sequence). V gave up 2 bases and J gave up 0 bases; unmatched junction bases: 5. CDR3 sequence reads: CSARILAGSTDTQYF. CDR3 DNA: TGCAGTGCTAGAATCTTAGCGGGCAGCACAGATACGCAGTATTTT.

In this sample, this clonotype turned up a few times. V and J are TRBV10-3 and TRBJ1-3; a possible D gene is TRBD1 (6 bases). Trimming pared 2 bases from V and 1 base from J, leaving 18 bases between. Germline V gene lookup returns CDR1 ENHRY and CDR2 SYGVKD. CDR3 length: 18 residues. The CDR3: CAISERGQFVGSGNTIYF. The CDR3 DNA follows: TGTGCCATCAGTGAGCGCGGACAGTTTGTTGGATCTGGAAACACCATATATTTT.

This clonotype was observed many times. The chain combines TRBV29-1 with TRBJ2-5; D remains ambiguous. The CDR3 contains 11 residues. Deletions cut 4 bases from V and 5 bases from J, with 8 bases between. Germline V gene data show CDR1 as SQVTM and CDR2 as ANQGSEA. This CDR3 is CSVGPQETQYF. The CDR3 coding sequence is TGCAGCGTTGGACCCCAGGAGACCCAGTACTTC. Full variable domain (outside the CDR3, taken from reference TRBV29-1 and TRBJ2-5): SAVISQKPSRDICQRGTSLTIQCQVDSQVTMMFWYRQQPGQSLTLIATANQGSEATYESGFVIDKFPISRPNLTFSTLTVSNMSPEDSSIYLCSVGPQETQYFGPGTRLLVL.

This clonotype was detected many times. CDR3 DNA sequence: TGTGCCAGCAGCCCGCCTGCTACAGGGTCCTACAATGAGCAGTTCTTC. Its protein product is CASSPPATGSYNEQFF. This chain uses TRBV7-9 with TRBJ2-1, with D perhaps TRBD1 (6 bases). V gave up 5 bases and J gave up 1 base, with 15 bases separating them. The CDR3 spans 16 residues. Germline V gives CDR1 SEHNR, CDR2 FQNEAQ (reference sequence).

V and J are TRBV12-3 or TRBV12-4 and TRBJ2-5; maybe TRBD1 (6 bases). CDR3 length: 14 residues. Trimming stripped 3 bases from V and 1 base from J, with 9 bases between. CDR3 nucleotide sequence: TGTGCCAGCAGTTTCGACAGGTTCCAAGAGACCCAGTACTTC. Encoded protein: CASSFDRFQETQYF.

This clonotype was seen many times. The chain recombines TRBV5-1 with TRBJ1-2, with TRBD1 as a possible D gene (5 bases). Trimming left V 0 bases short and J 7 bases short, with 25 bases between. The CDR3 is 18 amino acids. The V gene's germline CDR1 is SGHRS and CDR2 YFSETQ. The CDR3 DNA is TGCGCCAGCAGCTTGGGGGAGGCCTGGGGAGGCGACAGTAGTGGCTACACCTTC. Amino acids: CASSLGEAWGGDSSGYTF.

This clonotype appeared many times. The chain combines TRBV2 with TRBJ2-2, with D uncertain. V shed 7 bases and J shed 6 bases, with 9 bases lying between them. The CDR3 is 12 residues long. From germline, CDR1 is SNHLY and CDR2 FYNNEI. Here the CDR3 DNA reads TGTGCCAGCACCCCGAGTGCCGGGGAGCTGTTTTTT. Its protein is CASTPSAGELFF.

The sample holds a few counts of this clonotype. This chain joins TRBV11-2 and TRBJ1-2; D perhaps matches TRBD1 (5 bases). V dropped 5 bases and J dropped 2 bases, with 12 bases sitting between them. CDR1 SGHAT and CDR2 FQNNGV come from the germline V gene. The CDR3 sequence is 14 residues long. The CDR3 loop reads CASSPRQGNYGYTF. CDR3 in DNA: TGTGCCAGCAGCCCCCGTCAGGGAAACTATGGCTACACCTTC.

This clonotype was counted at least ten times. The chain couples TRBV20-1 to TRBJ2-7; 7 bases map to TRBD2. V was clipped by 7 bases and J by 0 bases; unmatched bases: 3. The CDR3 spans 12 residues. Germline V gives CDR1 DFQATT, CDR2 SNEGSKA (reference sequence). The CDR3 protein is CSVGGNSYEQYF. The CDR3 coding sequence is TGCAGTGTCGGGGGGAACTCCTACGAGCAGTACTTC.

This clonotype was detected ten times or more. The V call is TRBV7-2, the J call TRBJ2-4; tentative D call: TRBD1 (5 bases). The germline V gene encodes CDR1 SGHTA and CDR2 FQGNSA. CDR3 length: 16 residues. V shed 5 bases and J shed 0 bases, with 14 bases lying between them. The CDR3 DNA reads as TGTGCCAGCAGCCGACCCAGGGATCTAGCCAAAAACATTCAGTACTTC. It encodes CASSRPRDLAKNIQYF.

Of note for this clonotype: A much larger clone is a single base away; this may be a read error. J is TRBJ2-2 and V is TRBV10-3, with 10 bases aligning to TRBD1. CDR3 length: 14 amino acids. The V gene's germline CDR1 is ENHRY and CDR2 SYGVKD. DNA of the CDR3: TGTGCCATCCAAGCCGGGACAGGGGCCGGGGAGCCGTTTTTT. Its protein product is CAIQAGTGAGEPFF.

The chain is built from TRBV20-1 and TRBJ1-3; D is unclear. Per germline, CDR1 DFQATT and CDR2 SNEGSKA (reference sequence). The length of the CDR3 is 16 residues. The germline V and J ends were trimmed by 4 bases and 2 bases, with 18 bases remaining between them. The CDR3 protein is CSATPKVRSAGNTIYF. As DNA, the CDR3 is TGCAGTGCTACCCCTAAAGTTAGGAGTGCTGGAAACACCATATATTTT.

This clonotype was picked up a small number of times. The V call is TRBV12-3 or TRBV12-4, the J call TRBJ1-2; 7 nucleotides match TRBD1. The V segment lost 7 bases and the J segment 4 bases; nucleotides outside the gene matches: 12. The CDR3 is 15 amino acids. The CDR3: CASTEDRRISYGYTF. The CDR3 bases are TGTGCCAGCACTGAGGACAGGCGGATCAGCTATGGCTACACCTTC.

This clonotype has at least ten counts. The genes are TRBV5-1 and TRBJ2-3; D is uncertain. The V gene's germline CDR1 is SGHRS and CDR2 YFSETQ. CDR3 size: 15 residues. The V and J ends lost 2 bases and 5 bases respectively, with 15 bases between them. The CDR3 loop is CASSFGNGEVDTQYF. The DNA for the CDR3 is TGCGCCAGCAGCTTTGGTAACGGTGAGGTAGATACGCAGTATTTT.

This clonotype was counted many times. The chain employs TRBV28 and TRBJ1-6; D unclear. The CDR3 is 12 amino acids. Germline V lookup: CDR1 MDHEN, CDR2 SYDVKM. With 3 bases removed from V and 13 bases from J, the gap between germline ends came to 10 bases. The CDR3 region is CASSFLRSPLHF. CDR3 DNA sequence: TGTGCCAGCAGTTTCCTCCGTTCGCCCCTCCACTTT.

The CDR3: CSARTHTDTQYF. The CDR3 DNA reads TGCAGTGCGCGAACCCACACAGATACGCAGTATTTT. This chain uses TRBV20-1 with TRBJ2-3; D remains unclear. Germline values: CDR1 DFQATT, CDR2 SNEGSKA (reference sequence). Trimming removed 6 bases from V and 2 bases from J, with 9 bases in between. CDR3 length equals 12 residues.

In its sample, this clonotype was seen a few times. The chain is built from TRBV7-9 and TRBJ2-7; D assignment may be TRBD1 or TRBD2 (5 bases each). Germline values: CDR1 SEHNR, CDR2 FQNEAQ (reference sequence). V gave up 4 bases and J gave up 6 bases, with 13 bases separating them. This CDR3 contains 13 residues. CDR3 DNA sequence: TGTGCCAGCAGCTCCCAGGGACCGTCCGAGCAGTACTTC. Protein sequence: CASSSQGPSEQYF.